These 7 T cell receptor beta chains were all obtained from the same sample, sequenced in a study of cytomegalovirus exposure and HLA in healthy donors. 13 Jbeta primers and 60 Vbeta primers were used for the PCR. Clones were read by immunoSEQ multiplex PCR, and TCRdb kept only the in-frame ones, dropping some. The sample table includes about 33,000 clones. Sequences were obtained from PBMCs. Source of these receptors: a man aged 35-49 years in good health and CMV-seronegative.

V is TRBV4-1 and J is TRBJ1-4; possible D gene TRBD1, 6 bases. The CDR3 sequence is 15 residues long. Trimming removed 4 bases at V and 1 base at J, with 10 bases between. CDR1 and CDR2 from the germline V gene are MGHRA and YSYEKL. CDR3 sequence reads: CASSRKDRTNEKLFF. The CDR3 DNA sequence: TGCGCCAGCAGCCGCAAGGACAGAACTAATGAAAAACTGTTTTTT.

The gene calls are TRBV29-1 and TRBJ2-7; weak D call: TRBD2 (7 bases). Between the trimmed V and J ends, which lost 7 bases and 6 bases, there was a span of 16 bases. The germline gives CDR1 SQVTM, CDR2 ANQGSEA. There are 12 residues in the CDR3. In DNA, the CDR3 is TGCAGCGCCCACGGGGGAGGGGGCGAGCAGTACTTC. Translated: CSAHGGGGEQYF.

The rearrangement joins TRBV6-5 to TRBJ2-2; the match to TRBD1 covers 8 bases. In germline, CDR1 is MNHEY, CDR2 SVGAGI. Germline trimming cut 0 bases from V and 4 bases from J; bases unmatched to any gene: 1. CDR3 length equals 15 residues. The CDR3 loop is CASSYSQGGTGELFF. Here the CDR3 DNA reads TGTGCCAGCAGTTACTCACAGGGGGGCACCGGGGAGCTGTTTTTT.

The rearrangement links TRBV6-6 to TRBJ1-1; D is perhaps TRBD1 (6 bases). V was clipped by 6 bases and J by 2 bases, with 13 bases between them. Germline CDR1 reads MNHNY; CDR2 reads SVGAGI (reference sequence). The CDR3 is made up of 14 amino acids. The CDR3, as DNA: TGTGCCAGCAGAACTTCGGACAGAAACACTGAAGCTTTCTTT. The encoded protein is CASRTSDRNTEAFF.

The chain has TRBV5-1 and TRBJ2-7; the D gene is possibly TRBD2 (6 bases). The V gene's germline CDR1 is SGHRS and CDR2 YFSETQ. Trimming took 4 bases from V and 2 from J, leaving 13 bases between them. CDR3 length: 14 amino acids. The CDR3 sequence is CASSRGLPTYEQYF. CDR3 DNA sequence: TGCGCCAGCAGCCGAGGACTACCTACCTACGAGCAGTACTTC.

The V call is TRBV5-4, the J call TRBJ2-5; D unresolved. This CDR3 contains 13 residues. Germline-derived CDR1 and CDR2 are SGHNT and YYREEE (reference sequence). The V and J ends lost 4 bases and 5 bases respectively, with 12 bases between them. CDR3 bases: TGTGCCAGCAGCCCCATGGGCTGGGAGACCCAGTACTTC. Translating it yields CASSPMGWETQYF. Complete variable domain (other parts from reference TRBV5-4 and TRBJ2-5): ETGVTQSPTHLIKTRGQQVTLRCSSQSGHNTVSWYQQALGQGPQFIFQYYREEENGRGNFPPRFSGLQFPNYSSELNVNALELDDSALYLCASSPMGWETQYFGPGTRLLVL.

The J gene is TRBJ1-5, the V gene TRBV6-5; D is possibly TRBD1 (5 bases). CDR1 and CDR2 (germline): MNHEY, SVGAGI. The CDR3 contains 15 residues. Trimming pared 6 bases from V and 3 bases from J, leaving 15 bases between. The CDR3, as DNA: TGTGCCAGCAGAGGGGTGGGGCGGGACAATCAGCCCCAGCATTTT. Amino acids: CASRGVGRDNQPQHF.